The 14 T cell receptor beta chains listed next were all sequenced from one sample in a study of tumor and adjacent non-tumor tissue in lung cancer. A modified ARM-PCR protocol with three rounds of nested PCR amplified TCRbeta. MiXCR, run by TCRdb on the multiplex PCR reads, gives a single entry per CDR3 protein. Counted here are about 110,000 distinct CDR3 sequences, around 80% occurring once; the ten biggest clones make up around a third. This sample's RNA came from whole unsorted tissue. Sequencing was performed on lung tumor tissue. The receptor source for this set is an older woman with non-small cell lung cancer.

About this clonotype: Germline is not matched at one junction end, which may reflect a read error. CDR3 sequence: CSAPNPLGEHFF. Written as DNA, the CDR3 is TGCAGTGCTCCGAACCCCTTGGGGGAGCACTTCTTC. This chain links TRBV20-1 with TRBJ2-1; D may match TRBD1 or TRBD2 (5 bases each). Germline lookup yields CDR1 DFQATT and CDR2 SNEGSKA (reference sequence). The CDR3 extends over 12 amino acids.

The V gene is TRBV11-2, the J gene TRBJ2-2; D is undetermined. The V gene's germline CDR1 is SGHAT and CDR2 FQNNGV. The CDR3 consists of 15 residues. The CDR3 sequence: CVRSLEWGNTGELFF. CDR3 DNA sequence: TGTGTCAGGAGCTTAGAGTGGGGGAACACCGGGGAGCTGTTTTTT.

In the case of this clonotype: It may be a read error: a sequence one base away is much more abundant. V is TRBV20-1 and J is TRBJ1-1, with D uncertain. The germline V gene has CDR1 DFQATT and CDR2 SNEGSKA (reference sequence). The V end was cut by 1 base, the J end by 1 base, with 4 bases between. CDR3 length: 12 amino acids. The CDR3 bases are TGCAGTGCTAGAGGGCGGAACACTGAAGCTTTCTTT. Protein product: CSARGRNTEAFF.

Details on this clonotype: A junction end diverges from the germline sequence, so it may reflect a read error. The rearrangement joins TRBV11-2 to TRBJ1-1; TRBD1 matches at 12 bases. Per the germline V gene, CDR1 is SGHAT and CDR2 is FQNNGV. CDR3 length: 13 amino acids. The CDR3: CACSIGTGGEAFF. The CDR3 region has the DNA TGTGCCTGCAGCATTGGGACAGGGGGCGAAGCTTTCTTT.

The chain recombines TRBV11-3 with TRBJ1-1, with D unresolved. The CDR3 is made up of 15 amino acids. Per the germline V gene, CDR1 is SGHNT and CDR2 is YENEEA. The V and J ends lost 1 base and 2 bases respectively, with 11 bases between them. This CDR3 reads CASSLVLLGNTEAFF. CDR3 nucleotides: TGTGCCAGCAGCTTAGTCCTCTTGGGAAACACTGAAGCTTTCTTT.

Of note for this clonotype: The junction differs from germline at one of its ends, possibly a read error. The chain joins TRBV4-1 to TRBJ2-1; D remains ambiguous. This CDR3 is 14 amino acids long. Germline values: CDR1 MGHRA, CDR2 YSYEKL. The CDR3, as DNA: TGCGCCAGTAGCCTCTCAGCAGCTAACATTGAGCAGTTCTTC. This codes for CASSLSAANIEQFF.

This clonotype has just a few counts. A much larger clone lies one base from this, so it may be a read error. The chain is built from TRBV20-1 and TRBJ2-4; D is unclear. Trimming removed 7 bases from V and 9 bases from J, with 10 bases in between. Germline V gene lookup returns CDR1 DFQATT and CDR2 SNEGSKA (reference sequence). This CDR3 comprises 10 residues. The chain's CDR3 is CSVLDTIQYF. DNA for the CDR3: TGCAGTGTTCTTGACACCATTCAGTACTTC.

About this clonotype: A junction boundary mismatches the germline segment, possibly from a read error. V and J are TRBV10-1 and TRBJ2-1, with 8 bases aligning to TRBD2. Germline CDR1 WNHNN, CDR2 SYGVQD (reference sequence). This CDR3 comprises 16 residues. As DNA, the CDR3 is TGCGCTAGCAGCCTGACTTGCGGGGGGTCCTACAATGAGCAGTTCTTC. It specifies CASSLTCGGSYNEQFF.

On this clonotype itself: The junction differs from germline at one of its ends, possibly a read error. This chain connects TRBV6-5 to TRBJ2-1, with D possibly being TRBD2 (5 bases). CDR1 and CDR2 (germline): MNHEY, SVGAGI. The CDR3 contains 16 residues. CDR3 coding DNA: TGTGCCGGCAGTTCCCCAGCGGTGGTTGCCTACAATGAACAGTTCTTC. It specifies CAGSSPAVVAYNEQFF.

The chain couples TRBV11-1 to TRBJ1-1, with D tentatively TRBD1 (5 bases). Deletions cut 10 bases from V and 7 bases from J, with 22 bases between. Germline V gene data show CDR1 as SGHAT and CDR2 as FQDESV (reference sequence). The CDR3 has 14 residues. CDR3 nucleotide sequence: TGTGCCACGAAGCAGAGGATCGTGGACATTGAAGCTTTCTTT. Its translation is CATKQRIVDIEAFF.

Concerning this clonotype itself: One junction end disagrees with the germline gene, perhaps due to a read error. The CDR3 sequence is CASSLSSGGSSYNEHFF. In DNA form, the CDR3 reads TGTGCTAGCAGCTTGTCTAGCGGGGGGAGCTCCTACAATGAGCACTTCTTC. V gene TRBV5-6 combines with J gene TRBJ2-1; 11 bases are a match to TRBD2. Germline CDR1 is SGHDT and CDR2 is YYEEEE. CDR3 length: 17 residues.

The table lists this clonotype with many counts. A much larger clone differs from this one at a single base, so this may be a read error. The rearrangement joins TRBV11-3 to TRBJ1-1, with TRBD1 identical over 7 bases. The germline V gene has CDR1 SGHNT and CDR2 YENEEA. With V trimmed by 5 bases and J by 4 bases, 10 bases remained unmatched. The CDR3 covers 15 residues. CDR3 sequence: CASSTQQGISTEAFF. The DNA for the CDR3 is TGTGCCAGCAGCACCCAACAGGGGATAAGCACTGAAGCTTTCTTT.

As for this clonotype: At one boundary the junction diverges from the germline segment, which might be a read error. The chain uses TRBV11-3 and TRBJ2-1; 7 nucleotides align to TRBD1. CDR1 SGHNT and CDR2 YENEEA come from the germline V gene. The CDR3 is 15 residues long. The CDR3 is CASSFEPTRGFGQFF. The DNA of the CDR3 is TGTGCCAGTAGCTTTGAGCCAACCAGGGGGTTCGGGCAGTTCTTC.

This clonotype was counted only a few times. V gene TRBV28 combines with J gene TRBJ2-6; D unclear. Trimming stripped 5 bases from V and 0 bases from J, with 5 bases between. CDR1 and CDR2 (germline): MDHEN, SYDVKM. There are 14 residues in the CDR3. Here the CDR3 DNA reads TGTGCCAGCAGTGAGCCCTCTGGGGCCAACGTCCTGACTTTC. Protein sequence: CASSEPSGANVLTF.